This T cell receptor beta chain is from a study of T cells after yellow fever vaccination. This clonotype was counted between two and nine times. Its antigen is unidentified. Trimming removed 1 base from V and 6 bases from J, with 14 bases in between. CDR3 length: 15 amino acids. Germline lookup yields CDR1 SGHRS and CDR2 YFSETQ. A single record per CDR3 protein comes from TCRdb applying MiXCR to the 5' RACE reads. The sample lists 300,000 to 350,000 distinct CDR3 sequences, about 10% occurring once. The study's findings and limits: At around 95% for CD4 and approximately 89% for CD8, most primary-vaccination clones showed up again after the booster. Clonotypes found in both CD4 and CD8 compartments made up a small share.

The input for sequencing was CD4+ T cells sorted from PBMCs, taken 45 days after the yellow fever booster vaccination. This TCR came from a man aged 18 to 29 who received the YFV17D yellow fever vaccine. The rearrangement uses TRBV5-1 and TRBJ1-5, with D hard to call. The CDR3 spells CASSLSGWAFQPQHF. The DNA of the CDR3 is TGCGCCAGCAGCTTGAGTGGTTGGGCCTTTCAGCCCCAGCATTTT.